Listed below are T cell receptor beta chains from one sample, sequenced in a study of OX40 agonist ivuxolimab in advanced cancers. Generated by immunoSEQ multiplex PCR, the TCRdb table keeps only in-frame clones and is missing some. The table has tens of thousands of clones, 91% seen once. The starting material was CD4+ or CD8+ T cells sorted from blood, obtained in a trial of the OX40 agonist ivuxolimab. The receptors originated from an adult with an advanced solid tumor such as melanoma, head and neck, liver or kidney cancer. Each CDR3 is given with its conserved first and last residue. D genes are given only for firm matches. Where a row states a size, it is once, few, many or the class of an expanded clone; other rows omit it.

len	d_gene	v_gene	abundance	j_gene	CDR3nt	CDR3aa
15	TRBD1	TRBV4-1	-	TRBJ1-6	TGCGCCAGCAGCCAAGGGGACAGGATGTATTCACCCCTCCACTTT	CASSQGDRMYSPLHF
15	-	TRBV28	once	TRBJ1-5	TGTGCCAGCAGGGTCGGGGCATATAGCAATCAGCCCCAGCATTTT	CASRVGAYSNQPQHF
13	-	TRBV27	-	TRBJ2-3	TGTGCCAGCAGTCGGGAGAGCACAGATACGCAGTATTTT	CASSRESTDTQYF
17	TRBD2	TRBV29-1	-	TRBJ2-3	TGCAGCGTCGCTGACTCGGGACTAGCGGCCCCGGCGGATACGCAGTATTTT	CSVADSGLAAPADTQYF
13	-	TRBV6-1	-	TRBJ1-1	TGTGCCAGCACCCTTTCCCTTAACACTGAAGCTTTCTTT	CASTLSLNTEAFF
14	-	TRBV9	-	TRBJ1-1	TGTGCCAGCAGCGCTCCCGGGGGGTCGGCCGCAGCTTTCTTT	CASSAPGGSAAAFF
13	TRBD2	TRBV10-1	-	TRBJ2-7	TGCGCCAGCAGTGGACTAGCGGGAGACGAGCAGTACTTC	CASSGLAGDEQYF
12	-	TRBV2	-	TRBJ1-2	TGTGCCAGCAGCGAGGTGCCCTATGGCTACACCTTC	CASSEVPYGYTF
16	TRBD2	TRBV5-1	-	TRBJ2-3	TGCGCCAGCAGCTTCCGACTAGCGGGAGGGCCAGATACGCAGTATTTT	CASSFRLAGGPDTQYF
16	TRBD1	TRBV9	-	TRBJ2-2	TGTGCCAGCAGCGTAGAGGGGGCGTCGACCACCGGGGAGCTGTTTTTT	CASSVEGASTTGELFF
12	-	TRBV28	once	TRBJ1-5	TGTGCCAGCACCTTAGGAGGGCAGCCCCAGCATTTT	CASTLGGQPQHF
15	TRBD2	TRBV6-4	-	TRBJ2-3	TGTGCCAGCAGTGACTCGGAGGCGGGAGTAGATACGCAGTATTTT	CASSDSEAGVDTQYF
12	-	TRBV28	-	TRBJ2-7	TGTGCCAGCGGCGATAGCTCCTACGAGCAGTACTTC	CASGDSSYEQYF
14	TRBD1	TRBV7-9	-	TRBJ2-7	TGTGCCAGCAGCTTCCTGACAGGGGAGGACGAGCAGTACTTC	CASSFLTGEDEQYF
17	-	TRBV9	-	TRBJ1-5	TGTGCCAGCAGCGTGGGTGGGGAACAGGATAGCAATCAGCCCCAGCATTTT	CASSVGGEQDSNQPQHF
15	-	TRBV2	-	TRBJ2-1	TGTGCCAGCAGTGAGTGGCGGGGCTCCTACAATGAGCAGTTCTTC	CASSEWRGSYNEQFF
13	-	TRBV27	-	TRBJ1-1	TGTGCCAGCAGTACTTCACAGAACACTGAAGCTTTCTTT	CASSTSQNTEAFF
20	TRBD1	TRBV9	-	TRBJ1-2	TGTGCCAGCAGCGTGACGGAACATCAGGACAGGGGACCCTTTAACTATGGCTACACCTTC	CASSVTEHQDRGPFNYGYTF
16	TRBD2	TRBV18	once	TRBJ2-1	TGTGCCAGCTCACCAAAACCGACTAGCGGGAGCAATGAGCAGTTCTTC	CASSPKPTSGSNEQFF
16	TRBD1	TRBV11-2	-	TRBJ2-3	TGTGCCAGCAGGCGGACAGGGGGTTTTCGGGTAGATACGCAGTATTTT	CASRRTGGFRVDTQYF
15	TRBD2	TRBV7-3	-	TRBJ2-1	TGTGCCAGCAGCCACGGACTAGCGGATTACAATGAGCAGTTCTTC	CASSHGLADYNEQFF
15	-	TRBV7-9	-	TRBJ2-1	TGTGCCAGCAGCTTAGAAATCCGGAACTACAATGAGCAGTTCTTC	CASSLEIRNYNEQFF
14	TRBD1	TRBV30	-	TRBJ1-1	TGTGCCTGGAGTTGGACAGGGGGTAACACTGAAGCTTTCTTT	CAWSWTGGNTEAFF
15	TRBD2	TRBV2	many	TRBJ2-1	TGTGCCAGCAGTGCGAGTAGCGGGATCCGTAATGAGCAGTTCTTC	CASSASSGIRNEQFF
13	-	TRBV7-3	once	TRBJ2-1	TGTGCCAGCAGCGCCCGGGAATACAATGAGCAGTTCTTC	CASSAREYNEQFF
15	TRBD2	TRBV28	-	TRBJ2-5	TGTGCCAGCAGTTTAATTGGACTAGGGCAAGAGACCCAGTACTTC	CASSLIGLGQETQYF
15	TRBD1	TRBV6-5	-	TRBJ2-7	TGTGCCAGCAGATCCGGGACAGGGATTTCCTACGAGCAGTACTTC	CASRSGTGISYEQYF
14	TRBD1	TRBV10-2	-	TRBJ2-7	TGCGCCAGCAGTCCGGGACAGATCTACTACGAGCAGTACTTC	CASSPGQIYYEQYF
14	-	TRBV9	once	TRBJ2-3	TGTGCCAGCAGCTCCAATAGCGGCACAGATACGCAGTATTTT	CASSSNSGTDTQYF
14	-	TRBV28	once	TRBJ1-1	TGTGCCAGCAGGGGACCGGACGGGTACACTGAAGCTTTCTTT	CASRGPDGYTEAFF
14	-	TRBV6-1	-	TRBJ1-5	TGTGCCAGCGGAAGGGACATAAAGAATCAGCCCCAGCATTTT	CASGRDIKNQPQHF
15	-	TRBV4-3	once	TRBJ1-4	TGCGCCAGCAGCCAGGATACAGGTGCTAATGAAAAACTGTTTTTT	CASSQDTGANEKLFF
19	TRBD2	TRBV30	-	TRBJ2-1	TGTGCCTGGAGTGCTTCTTCCCCAATGACTAGCGGGAGATACAATGAGCAGTTCTTC	CAWSASSPMTSGRYNEQFF
16	TRBD2	TRBV4-2	-	TRBJ2-3	TGTGCCAGCAGCCTAACGACTAGCGGGAGTACAGATACGCAGTATTTT	CASSLTTSGSTDTQYF
13	-	TRBV5-6	-	TRBJ1-5	TGTGCCAGCAGCCGTACGGGGTATCAGCCCCAGCATTTT	CASSRTGYQPQHF
16	TRBD2	TRBV5-1	-	TRBJ2-3	TGCGCCAGCAGTTACACGGGACTAGCGGGGACAGATACGCAGTATTTT	CASSYTGLAGTDTQYF
15	TRBD2	TRBV6-5	-	TRBJ2-7	TGTGCCAGCAGAACCGGGACTAGCGGGATTTACGAGCAGTACTTC	CASRTGTSGIYEQYF
13	-	TRBV28	-	TRBJ2-2	TGTGCCAGCAGTAATCTGAACACCGGGGAGCTGTTTTTT	CASSNLNTGELFF
12	-	TRBV27	-	TRBJ2-1	TGTGCCAGCAGTTTTTTAGGCAATGAGCAGTTCTTC	CASSFLGNEQFF
17	-	TRBV19	once	TRBJ2-1	TGTGCCAGTAGTACCCCATCGTACAGGGGAGGTGACAATGAGCAGTTCTTC	CASSTPSYRGGDNEQFF
18	TRBD2	TRBV4-2	-	TRBJ2-3	TGTGCCAGCAGCCAAGAATGGACTAGCGGGGCTCCCACAGATACGCAGTATTTT	CASSQEWTSGAPTDTQYF
14	TRBD1	TRBV25-1	-	TRBJ2-1	TGTGCCAGCAGCCGGGACAGGGGTGCGCATGAGCAGTTCTTC	CASSRDRGAHEQFF
14	-	TRBV11-2	-	TRBJ2-2	TGTGCCAGCAGCTTAGCGTCTGACACCGGGGAGCTGTTTTTT	CASSLASDTGELFF
17	TRBD2	TRBV18	-	TRBJ2-1	TGTGCCAGCTCACCACCGAGAGCGGGAGGGCTTAACAATGAGCAGTTCTTC	CASSPPRAGGLNNEQFF
14	TRBD2	TRBV29-1	-	TRBJ2-5	TGCAGCGTCGAGGGACTAGCGGTACAAGAGACCCAGTACTTC	CSVEGLAVQETQYF
16	TRBD1	TRBV4-3	-	TRBJ1-4	TGCGCCAGCAGCCGGGTACAGGGGGCAACTAATGAAAAACTGTTTTTT	CASSRVQGATNEKLFF
14	TRBD2	TRBV5-1	-	TRBJ2-1	TGCGCCAGCCAGATAACTAGCGGCTACAATGAGCAGTTCTTC	CASQITSGYNEQFF
19	TRBD2	TRBV28	-	TRBJ2-1	TGTGCCAGCAGTTTTCTGTGGACTAGCGGGAGGGGAGCCTACAATGAGCAGTTCTTC	CASSFLWTSGRGAYNEQFF
14	TRBD1	TRBV19	-	TRBJ1-1	TGTGCCAGTAGTGTACAGGGGAGGAACACTGAAGCTTTCTTT	CASSVQGRNTEAFF
11	-	TRBV6-5	-	TRBJ2-7	TGTGCCAGCAGTACAGCCTACGAGCAGTACTTC	CASSTAYEQYF
14	-	TRBV7-8	-	TRBJ1-2	TGTGCCAGCAGCTTAAGCAGTAGTATTTATGGCTACACCTTC	CASSLSSSIYGYTF
19	-	TRBV5-4	few	TRBJ2-3	TGTGCCAGCAGCACTGTAGGGGGTAGCCTGAAGGGGGGCACAGATACGCAGTATTTT	CASSTVGGSLKGGTDTQYF
18	TRBD1	TRBV4-1	-	TRBJ2-6	TGCGCCAGCAGCCAAGATCGGGACAGCTTCTCTGGGGCCAACGTCCTGACTTTC	CASSQDRDSFSGANVLTF
12	-	TRBV5-6	-	TRBJ2-1	TGTGCCAGCAGCTTGGGGACAGAGAGGCAGTTCTTC	CASSLGTERQFF
13	TRBD1	TRBV7-6	once	TRBJ2-7	TGTGCCAGCAGCCCAACTCCCGGGACAGGTCTTTACTTC	CASSPTPGTGLYF
12	-	TRBV29-1	-	TRBJ2-7	TGCAGCGCTGGGTTTTCAGGGCGGGAGCAGTACTTC	CSAGFSGREQYF
13	-	TRBV5-1	-	TRBJ2-7	TGCGCCAGCAAGTGGGAGTCTGGGTACGAGCAGTACTTC	CASKWESGYEQYF
15	-	TRBV4-1	-	TRBJ1-5	TGCGCCAGCAGCCAAGTTGGAGGTAGCAATCAGCCCCAGCATTTT	CASSQVGGSNQPQHF
12	-	TRBV5-6	-	TRBJ2-7	TGTGCCAGCAGCACCGGGGCTTACGAGCAGTACTTC	CASSTGAYEQYF
14	-	TRBV28	-	TRBJ2-7	TGTGCCAGCAGTTTACACCGGGAGAGCTACGAGCAGTACTTC	CASSLHRESYEQYF